This entry lists 24 T cell receptor beta chains sequenced from one sample in a study of tumor-infiltrating lymphocytes in primary liver carcinoma. Unsorted whole blood yielded the blood RNA, and germline DNA was also extracted. From around 0.5 ug of total RNA, TCR beta-specific cDNA was reverse-transcribed using a constant-region primer. Slightly modified ARM-PCR, run as three nested multiplex PCR rounds, produced the TCR beta libraries. Forward primers for TRBV1-TRBV30 and a C-beta reverse primer served the first two PCR rounds, at about 11 cycles each. TCRdb used MiXCR to reprocess the multiplex PCR reads, holding one entry per CDR3 protein. The sample holds under 200,000 distinct CDR3 sequences, approximately 65% seen once. Input material: peripheral blood. These TCRs come from a woman in her fifties or sixties with primary liver carcinoma and hepatitis B virus infection.

This clonotype was counted only a few times. The chain recombines TRBV24-1 with TRBJ2-3; D remains unclear. Germline V gene sequence: CDR1 KGHDR, CDR2 SFDVKD. The V gene lost 3 bases and the J gene lost 0 bases, with 9 bases spanning the gap. This CDR3 comprises 15 residues. DNA of the CDR3: TGTGCCACCAGTGATCGGGCTGCTAGCACAGATACGCAGTATTTT. It specifies CATSDRAASTDTQYF.

As for this clonotype: Compared with germline, one end of the junction differs, possibly owing to a read error. The chain has TRBV4-1 and TRBJ2-4, with TRBD2 matching over 11 bases. Germline V gene lookup returns CDR1 MGHRA and CDR2 YSYEKL. The CDR3 extends over 20 amino acids. DNA of the CDR3: TGCGCCAGCAGCCAAGTTCGTTTTAGCGGGAGGGACATAGCCAAAAACATACAGTACTTC. It yields the protein CASSQVRFSGRDIAKNIQYF.

About this clonotype: A much larger clone differs by one base, so this may be a read error. The gene calls are TRBV5-4 and TRBJ2-5, with 12 positions matching TRBD2. Looked up from germline, CDR1 is SGHNT and CDR2 is YYREEE (reference sequence). This CDR3 spans 17 amino acids. V was clipped by 3 bases and J by 5 bases; unmatched bases: 11. The CDR3 DNA reads TGTGCCAGCAGCTCTTCCCTGGCTAGCGGGAGGGGGGAGACCCAGTACTTC. This gives the protein CASSSSLASGRGETQYF.

The rearrangement links TRBV29-1 to TRBJ2-7, with 10 nucleotides matching TRBD1. The J segment lost 10 bases and the V segment lost 4 bases, leaving 10 bases of the junction unmatched. Germline CDR1 reads SQVTM; CDR2 reads ANQGSEA. This CDR3 region has 13 residues. CDR3 region: CSVVPGQGYKQYF. The CDR3 DNA reads TGCAGCGTTGTTCCGGGACAGGGGTACAAACAGTACTTC.

Comments on this clonotype: At one boundary the junction diverges from the germline segment, which might be a read error. The CDR3 here is CSLDGSTISVQWLATEAFF. The CDR3, as DNA: TGCAGCCTTGATGGCTCAACGATAAGTGTACAGTGGTTGGCCACTGAAGCTTTCTTT. The chain joins TRBV29-1 to TRBJ1-1, with D unresolved. The germline gives CDR1 SQVTM, CDR2 ANQGSEA. The CDR3 has 19 amino acids.

With respect to this clonotype: A read error may be the cause here, since a much bigger clone is one base away. This chain connects TRBV28 to TRBJ2-6; unclear D gene. Per the germline V gene, CDR1 is MDHEN and CDR2 is SYDVKM. The CDR3 has 15 residues. CDR3 coding DNA: TGTGTCAGCAGTTTACTCGGGTCTGGGGCCAACGTCCTGACTTTC. Its protein is CVSSLLGSGANVLTF.

As concerns this clonotype: Just one base apart from a much larger clone, this may be a read error. This chain links TRBV29-1 with TRBJ2-7, with 9 bases lining up with TRBD2. The CDR3 covers 14 residues. Per the germline V gene, CDR1 is SQVTM and CDR2 is ANQGSEA. The DNA for the CDR3 is TGCAGAGTTGGGGCTAGCGGGACGGTCTACGAGCAGTACTTC. Translating gives CRVGASGTVYEQYF.

The chain links TRBV11-2 to TRBJ2-3, with 7 bases aligning to TRBD1. CDR3 length equals 14 residues. CDR1 and CDR2 from the germline V gene are SGHAT and FQNNGV. J was trimmed by 6 bases and V by 9 bases; bases with no gene match: 12. CDR3 sequence reads: CASGLDRETDTQYF. DNA for the CDR3: TGTGCCAGTGGCTTAGACAGGGAGACCGATACGCAGTATTTT.

V and J are TRBV4-2 and TRBJ2-1; D is uncertain. This CDR3 spans 15 amino acids. Germline CDR1 LGHNA, CDR2 YNFKEQ. The germline V and J ends were trimmed by 9 bases and 5 bases, with 20 bases remaining between them. The CDR3 here is CASGQDVQRDNEQFF. The CDR3 region has the DNA TGTGCCAGTGGCCAAGATGTGCAGCGCGACAATGAGCAGTTCTTC.

Of note for this clonotype: An end of the junction does not agree with germline; a read error may underlie this. The chain uses TRBV11-2 and TRBJ2-7; either TRBD1 or TRBD2 may supply D (5 bases each). Germline CDR1 and CDR2: SGHAT and FQNNGV. The CDR3 consists of 14 residues. CDR3 sequence reads: CASGPGLGWGEEYF. The DNA of the CDR3 is TGTGCCAGCGGCCCCGGACTGGGATGGGGCGAGGAGTACTTC.

This clonotype has a count of ten or more. The chain combines TRBV11-2 with TRBJ1-2; D might be TRBD1 (5 bases). V lost 5 bases, J lost 6 bases, and 19 bases lay in between. The CDR3 spans 15 residues. CDR1 is SGHAT and CDR2 is FQNNGV in the germline V gene. The CDR3 sequence: CASSQVLGERDGYTF. In DNA form, the CDR3 reads TGTGCCAGCAGCCAAGTCCTGGGGGAAAGGGATGGCTACACCTTC.

In its sample, this clonotype was seen a few times. The chain is built from TRBV7-8 and TRBJ1-1, with D maybe TRBD1 (5 bases). Germline V lookup: CDR1 SGHVS, CDR2 FQNEAQ. The CDR3 is made up of 17 amino acids. Trimming took off 0 bases at V and 4 bases at J, with 18 bases between the two ends. This chain's CDR3 is CASSLAPGTLGGTEAFF. The CDR3 DNA reads TGTGCCAGCAGCTTAGCGCCAGGGACCCTGGGGGGCACTGAAGCTTTCTTT.

The chain recombines TRBV6-5 with TRBJ2-3; 7 bases are shared with TRBD2. V shed 5 bases and J 5 bases; nucleotides not matched to a gene: 13. This CDR3 spans 16 amino acids. The germline gives CDR1 MNHEY, CDR2 SVGAGI. The CDR3 here is CASSPRLAPPRDTQYF. CDR3 DNA sequence: TGTGCCAGCAGTCCTCGACTAGCTCCACCACGAGATACGCAGTATTTT.

The chain links TRBV7-9 to TRBJ1-1; weak D call: TRBD1 (6 bases). The CDR3 has 15 residues. V was trimmed by 0 bases and J by 1 base, leaving 9 bases between them. CDR1 and CDR2 from the germline V gene are SEHNR and FQNEAQ (reference sequence). The CDR3 DNA reads as TGTGCCAGCAGCTTAGCCGGGACAAGGAACACTGAAGCTTTCTTT. Its translation: CASSLAGTRNTEAFF.

The chain links TRBV6-4 to TRBJ2-2; 12 bases line up with TRBD2. From germline, CDR1 is MRHNA and CDR2 SNTAGT. The CDR3 has 16 residues. The junction had 4 bases not matched to a gene; V was cut back by 5 bases and J by 3 bases. CDR3 sequence reads: CASSRLAGGDTGELFF. CDR3 coding DNA: TGTGCCAGCAGTCGCCTAGCGGGAGGGGACACCGGGGAGCTGTTTTTT.

A note on this clonotype: This may be a read error, as it is one base from a much larger clone. The rearrangement uses TRBV6-1 and TRBJ2-1; D uncertain. The V gene lost 8 bases and the J gene lost 3 bases, with 8 bases spanning the gap. This CDR3 has 12 residues. Looked up from germline, CDR1 is MNHNS and CDR2 is SASEGT. CDR3 loop: CASCESYNEQFF. The CDR3 coding sequence is TGTGCCAGCTGCGAAAGCTACAATGAGCAGTTCTTC.

The chain recombines TRBV5-5 with TRBJ2-6; TRBD1 matches at 9 bases. The CDR3 spans 18 residues. The J segment lost 1 base and the V segment lost 9 bases, leaving 14 bases of the junction unmatched. Germline V gene sequence: CDR1 SGHKS, CDR2 YYEKEE (reference sequence). CDR3 sequence: CANSFRRDRVSGANVLTF. The CDR3, as DNA: TGTGCCAATAGCTTCCGCCGGGACAGGGTGTCTGGGGCCAACGTCCTGACTTTC. The variable domain in full, completed from reference TRBV5-5 and TRBJ2-6, reads DAGVTQSPTHLIKTRGQQVTLRCSPISGHKSVSWYQQVLGQGPQFIFQYYEKEERGRGNFPDRFSARQFPNYSSELNVNALLLGDSALYLCANSFRRDRVSGANVLTFGAGSRLTVL.

The chain couples TRBV11-1 to TRBJ2-2; D might be TRBD2 (6 bases). Trimming left V 3 bases short and J 4 bases short, with 9 bases between. CDR1 and CDR2 (germline): SGHAT, FQDESV (reference sequence). This CDR3 is built from 14 residues. This CDR3 is CASSFRGGTGELFF. In nucleotides, the CDR3 is TGTGCCAGCAGCTTTAGGGGAGGCACCGGGGAGCTGTTTTTT. Based on the CDR3 plus reference TRBV11-1 and TRBJ2-2, the full variable domain is EAEVAQSPRYKITEKSQAVAFWCDPISGHATLYWYRQILGQGPELLVQFQDESVVDDSQLPKDRFSAERLKGVDSTLKIQPAELGDSAMYLCASSFRGGTGELFFGEGSRLTVL.

This clonotype was counted between two and nine times. The chain couples TRBV5-6 to TRBJ2-6; no clear D gene. V was trimmed by 4 bases and J by 5 bases, leaving 4 bases between them. This CDR3 contains 12 residues. Germline CDR1 SGHDT, CDR2 YYEEEE. The CDR3 spells CASSPWANVLTF. CDR3 sequence (DNA): TGTGCCAGCAGCCCCTGGGCCAACGTCCTGACTTTC.

The rearrangement joins TRBV11-3 to TRBJ1-2; D is unclear. CDR1 and CDR2 (germline): SGHNT, YENEEA. This CDR3 comprises 14 residues. CDR3 coding DNA: TGTGTTAGCAGCTTAGGTGGGGATGACTATGGCTACACCTTC. This translates into CVSSLGGDDYGYTF. Together with reference TRBV11-3 and TRBJ1-2, the CDR3 gives the full variable domain: EAGVVQSPRYKIIEKKQPVAFWCNPISGHNTLYWYLQNLGQGPELLIRYENEEAVDDSQLPKDRFSAERLKGVDSTLKIQPAELGDSAVYLCVSSLGGDDYGYTFGSGTRLTVV.

This clonotype was recorded at least ten times. The V call is TRBV11-2, the J call TRBJ2-1, with 13 bases aligning to TRBD2. CDR1 is SGHAT, CDR2 FQNNGV, per germline. Germline trimming cut 0 bases from V and 10 bases from J; bases unmatched to any gene: 3. The CDR3 contains 15 residues. For the CDR3, the DNA is TGTGCCAGCAGCTTAGAGGCGGGACTAGCGGGAGAGCAGTTCTTC. Translation: CASSLEAGLAGEQFF.

This sequence joins TRBV7-2 and TRBJ2-3; tentative D call: TRBD2 (5 bases). Germline V gene lookup returns CDR1 SGHTA and CDR2 FQGNSA. CDR3 length: 15 amino acids. Trimming took off 8 bases at V and 6 bases at J, with 21 bases between the two ends. DNA for the CDR3: TGTGCCAGCTCCCTCGGAGGTGGACGGCCCGATACGCAGTATTTT. Translation gives CASSLGGGRPDTQYF.

Concerning this clonotype itself: A much larger clonotype is one base distant, so this may be a read error. This chain uses TRBV5-4 with TRBJ1-1; D unclear. This CDR3 has 15 residues. Trimming left V 1 base short and J 1 base short, with 11 bases between. CDR1 and CDR2 from the germline V gene are SGHNT and YYREEE (reference sequence). The CDR3 DNA is TGTGCCAGCAGCTTGTATCAGAAGAGGAACACTGAAGCTTTCTTT. Translating gives CASSLYQKRNTEAFF.

V and J are TRBV6-1 and TRBJ1-2, with D possibly being TRBD1 (5 bases). V shed 0 bases and J shed 5 bases, with 13 bases lying between them. The CDR3 contains 15 residues. CDR1 is MNHNS, CDR2 SASEGT, per germline. DNA for the CDR3: TGTGCCAGCAGTGAAGCGGGGGGGTCAGGGTATGGCTACACCTTC. As protein: CASSEAGGSGYGYTF.